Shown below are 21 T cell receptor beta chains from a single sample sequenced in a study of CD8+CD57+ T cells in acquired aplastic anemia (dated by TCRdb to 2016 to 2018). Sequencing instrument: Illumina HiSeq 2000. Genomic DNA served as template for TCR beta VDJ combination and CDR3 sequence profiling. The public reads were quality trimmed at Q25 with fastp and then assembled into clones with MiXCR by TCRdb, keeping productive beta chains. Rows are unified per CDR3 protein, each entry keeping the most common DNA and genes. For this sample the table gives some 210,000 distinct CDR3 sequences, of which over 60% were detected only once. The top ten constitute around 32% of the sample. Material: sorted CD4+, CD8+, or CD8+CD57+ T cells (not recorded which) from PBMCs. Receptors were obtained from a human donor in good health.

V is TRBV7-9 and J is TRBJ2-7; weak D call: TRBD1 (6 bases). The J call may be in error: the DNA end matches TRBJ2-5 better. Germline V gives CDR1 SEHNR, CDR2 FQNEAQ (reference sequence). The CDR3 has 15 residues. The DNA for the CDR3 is TGTGCCAGCAGCTTAGTCAGGGGTATTGAAGAGACCCAGTACTTC. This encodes CASSLVRGIEETQYF.

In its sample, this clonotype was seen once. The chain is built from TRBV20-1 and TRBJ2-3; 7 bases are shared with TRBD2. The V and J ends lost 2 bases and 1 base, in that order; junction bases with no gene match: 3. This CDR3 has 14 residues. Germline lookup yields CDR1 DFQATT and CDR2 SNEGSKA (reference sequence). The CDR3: CSARSGGGTDTQYF. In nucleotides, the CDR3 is TGCAGTGCTAGAAGTGGGGGGGGCACAGATACGCAGTATTTT.

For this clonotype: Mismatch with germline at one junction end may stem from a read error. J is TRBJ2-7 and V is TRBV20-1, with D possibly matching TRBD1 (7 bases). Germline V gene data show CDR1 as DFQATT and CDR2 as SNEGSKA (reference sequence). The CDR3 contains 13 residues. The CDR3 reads CSARGQGGYEQYF. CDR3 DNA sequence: TGCAGTGCCAGAGGTCAGGGGGGATACGAGCAGTACTTC.

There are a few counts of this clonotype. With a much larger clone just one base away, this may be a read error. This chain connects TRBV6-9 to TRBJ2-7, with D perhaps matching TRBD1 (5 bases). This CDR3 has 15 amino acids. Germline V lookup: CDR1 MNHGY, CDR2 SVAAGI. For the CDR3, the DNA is TGTTCCAGCAGTGATCGGCAGGGCAGCTCCTACGAGCAGTACTTC. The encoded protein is CSSSDRQGSSYEQYF.

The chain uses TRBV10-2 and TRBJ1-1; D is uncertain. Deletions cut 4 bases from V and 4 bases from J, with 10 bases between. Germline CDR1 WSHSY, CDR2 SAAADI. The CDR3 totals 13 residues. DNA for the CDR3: TGCGCCAGCAGTGTGAGAGGGAGCACTGAAGCTTTCTTT. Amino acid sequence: CASSVRGSTEAFF.

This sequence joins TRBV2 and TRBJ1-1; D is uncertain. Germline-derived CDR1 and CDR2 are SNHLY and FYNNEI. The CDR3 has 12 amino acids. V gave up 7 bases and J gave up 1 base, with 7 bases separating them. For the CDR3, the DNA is TGTGCCAGCATAGCCCAGAACACTGAAGCTTTCTTT. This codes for CASIAQNTEAFF.

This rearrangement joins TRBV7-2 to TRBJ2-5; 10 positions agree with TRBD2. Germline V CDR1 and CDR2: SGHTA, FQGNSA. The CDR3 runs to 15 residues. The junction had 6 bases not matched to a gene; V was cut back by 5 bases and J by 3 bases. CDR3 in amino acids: CASSTSGTSEETQYF. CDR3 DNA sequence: TGTGCCAGCAGCACCTCCGGGACTAGCGAAGAGACCCAGTACTTC.

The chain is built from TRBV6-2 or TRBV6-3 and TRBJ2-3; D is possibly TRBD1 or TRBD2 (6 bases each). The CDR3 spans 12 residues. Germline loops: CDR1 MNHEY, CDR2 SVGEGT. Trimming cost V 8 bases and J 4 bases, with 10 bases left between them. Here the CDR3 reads CASLGGPDTQYF. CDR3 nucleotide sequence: TGTGCCAGCTTGGGGGGCCCAGATACGCAGTATTTT.

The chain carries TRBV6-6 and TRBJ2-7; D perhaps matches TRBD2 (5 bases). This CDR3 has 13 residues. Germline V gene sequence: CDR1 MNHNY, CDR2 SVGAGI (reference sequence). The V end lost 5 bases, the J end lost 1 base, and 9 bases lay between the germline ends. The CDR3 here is CASSEGSSYEQYF. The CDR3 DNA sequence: TGTGCCAGCAGTGAGGGCTCATCCTACGAGCAGTACTTC.

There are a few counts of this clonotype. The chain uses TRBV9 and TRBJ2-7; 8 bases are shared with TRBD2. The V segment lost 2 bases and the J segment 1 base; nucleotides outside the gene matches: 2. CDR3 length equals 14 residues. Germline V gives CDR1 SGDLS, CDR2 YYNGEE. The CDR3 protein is CASSVGLVSYEQYF. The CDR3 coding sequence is TGTGCCAGCAGCGTGGGACTAGTATCCTACGAGCAGTACTTC.

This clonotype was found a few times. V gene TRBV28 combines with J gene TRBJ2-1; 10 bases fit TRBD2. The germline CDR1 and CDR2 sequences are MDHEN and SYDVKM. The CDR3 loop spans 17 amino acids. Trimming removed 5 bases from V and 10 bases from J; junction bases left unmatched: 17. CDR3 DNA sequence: TGTGCCAGCAGTGTGAACCCCCAGGGACTAGCGATCTTGGAGCAGTTCTTC. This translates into CASSVNPQGLAILEQFF. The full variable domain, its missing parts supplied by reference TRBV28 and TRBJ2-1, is DVKVTQSSRYLVKRTGEKVFLECVQDMDHENMFWYRQDPGLGLRLIYFSYDVKMKEKGDIPEGYSVSREKKERFSLILESASTNQTSMYLCASSVNPQGLAILEQFFGPGTRLTVL.

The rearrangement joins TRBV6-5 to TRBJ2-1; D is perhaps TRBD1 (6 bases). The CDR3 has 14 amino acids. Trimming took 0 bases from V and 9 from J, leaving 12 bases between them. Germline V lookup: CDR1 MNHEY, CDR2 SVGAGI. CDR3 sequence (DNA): TGTGCCAGCAGTTACTCGGGCAGGGGAGTTGAGCAGTTCTTC. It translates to CASSYSGRGVEQFF.

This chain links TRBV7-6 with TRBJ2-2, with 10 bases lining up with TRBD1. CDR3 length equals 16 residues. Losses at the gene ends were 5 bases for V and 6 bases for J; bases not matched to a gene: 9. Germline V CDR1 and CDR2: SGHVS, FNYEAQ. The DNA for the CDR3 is TGTGCCAGCAGCCCGGACGCGGGACAGGGGTCCGGGGAGCTGTTTTTT. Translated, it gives CASSPDAGQGSGELFF.

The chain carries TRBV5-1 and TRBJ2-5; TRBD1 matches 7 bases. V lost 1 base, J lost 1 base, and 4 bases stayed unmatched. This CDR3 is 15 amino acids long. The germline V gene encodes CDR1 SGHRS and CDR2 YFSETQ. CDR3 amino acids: CASSLSGTAQETQYF. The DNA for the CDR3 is TGCGCCAGCAGCTTGTCGGGGACAGCCCAAGAGACCCAGTACTTC.

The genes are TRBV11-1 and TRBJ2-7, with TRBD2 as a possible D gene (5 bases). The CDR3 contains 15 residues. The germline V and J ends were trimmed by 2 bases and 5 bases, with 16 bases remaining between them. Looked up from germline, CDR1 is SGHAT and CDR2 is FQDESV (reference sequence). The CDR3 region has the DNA TGTGCCAGCAGCTTACGACACTCCTCGGGGAACGAGCAGTACTTC. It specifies CASSLRHSSGNEQYF.

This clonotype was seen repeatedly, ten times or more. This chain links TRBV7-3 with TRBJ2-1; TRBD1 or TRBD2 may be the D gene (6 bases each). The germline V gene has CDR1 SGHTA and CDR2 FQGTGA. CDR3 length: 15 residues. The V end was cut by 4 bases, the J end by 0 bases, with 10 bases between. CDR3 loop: CASSWRGDSYNEQFF. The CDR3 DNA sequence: TGTGCCAGCAGCTGGAGGGGGGACTCCTACAATGAGCAGTTCTTC.

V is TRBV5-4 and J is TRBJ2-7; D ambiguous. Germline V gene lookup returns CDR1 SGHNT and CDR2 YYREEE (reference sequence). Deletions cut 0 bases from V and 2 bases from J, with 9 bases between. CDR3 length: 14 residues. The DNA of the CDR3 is TGTGCCAGCAGCTTGGGTCACGGCACCTACGAGCAGTACTTC. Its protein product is CASSLGHGTYEQYF.

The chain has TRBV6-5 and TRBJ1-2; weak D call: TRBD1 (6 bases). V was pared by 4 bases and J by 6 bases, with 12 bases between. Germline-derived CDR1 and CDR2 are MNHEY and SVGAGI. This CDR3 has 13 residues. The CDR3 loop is CASSSQGSDGYTF. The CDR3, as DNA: TGTGCCAGCAGTTCACAGGGTTCTGATGGCTACACCTTC.

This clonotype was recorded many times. This CDR3 reads CASLGGAGLNTEAFF. The CDR3 DNA reads TGTGCCTCCCTCGGGGGGGCAGGATTGAACACTGAAGCTTTCTTT. The rearrangement joins TRBV19 to TRBJ1-1; D is possibly TRBD1 (6 bases). The CDR3 is made up of 15 amino acids. Germline assignment: CDR1 LNHDA and CDR2 SQIVND (reference sequence). V lost 11 bases and J 0 bases, leaving 19 bases between the germline ends. Complete variable domain (other parts from reference TRBV19 and TRBJ1-1): DGGITQSPKYLFRKEGQNVTLSCEQNLNHDAMYWYRQDPGQGLRLIYYSQIVNDFQKGDIAEGYSVSREKKESFPLTVTSAQKNPTAFYLCASLGGAGLNTEAFFGQGTRLTVV.

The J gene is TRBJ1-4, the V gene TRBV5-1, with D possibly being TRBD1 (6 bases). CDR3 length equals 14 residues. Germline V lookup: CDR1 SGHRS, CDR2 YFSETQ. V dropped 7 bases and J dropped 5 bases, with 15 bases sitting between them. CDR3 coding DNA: TGCGCCAGCTCTTACCGGACAGCAAATGAAAAACTGTTTTTT. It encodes CASSYRTANEKLFF.

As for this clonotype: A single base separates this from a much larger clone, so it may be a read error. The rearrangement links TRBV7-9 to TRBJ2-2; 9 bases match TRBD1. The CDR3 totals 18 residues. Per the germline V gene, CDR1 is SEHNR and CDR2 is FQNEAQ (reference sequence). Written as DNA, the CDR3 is TGTGCCAGCAGCATTGTCCCGGGACAGGGATTGGGTCCCGGGGAGCGGTTTTTT. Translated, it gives CASSIVPGQGLGPGERFF.